These T cell receptor beta chains were read from a single sample in a study of PD-L1 blockade in urothelial cancer. Sequencing used immunoSEQ multiplex PCR; TCRdb keeps in-frame clones, though not all of them. The repertoire consists of tens of thousands of clones, with roughly 87% occurring once and the leading ten covering roughly 15%. Sequences were derived from PBMCs, sampled around atezolizumab (anti-PD-L1) treatment. Receptors originate from a woman in her fifties or sixties with urothelial cancer. Both conserved end residues are part of each CDR3. The D gene is left open where the match is weak. Some rows have no size entry. The others give once, few or many, or a class for an expanded clone.

d_gene	v_gene	abundance	j_gene	CDR3aa	CDR3nt
TRBD2	TRBV5-4	NA	TRBJ2-3	CASSPEPTSGGRGDTQYF	TGTGCCAGCAGCCCCGAGCCAACTAGCGGGGGTAGGGGCGATACGCAGTATTTT
TRBD1	TRBV7-6	few	TRBJ2-7	CASSLTGFHEQYF	TGTGCCAGCAGCTTGACAGGGTTCCACGAGCAGTACTTC
NA	TRBV6-6	once	TRBJ1-4	CASRHTFQGIEKLFF	TGTGCCAGCCGCCATACTTTCCAGGGGATTGAAAAACTGTTTTTT
NA	TRBV27	NA	TRBJ1-2	CASSWAGSYGYTF	TGTGCCAGCAGTTGGGCAGGGTCCTATGGCTACACCTTC
NA	TRBV19	NA	TRBJ1-1	CASSIQGNRIVNTEAFF	TGTGCCAGTAGTATACAGGGGAACCGGATCGTGAACACTGAAGCTTTCTTT
NA	TRBV6-4	NA	TRBJ2-7	CASSDGAGYEQYF	TGTGCCAGCAGTGACGGGGCCGGCTACGAGCAGTACTTC
TRBD1	TRBV5-1	NA	TRBJ2-7	CASSPTGTGPYEQYF	TGCGCCAGCAGCCCAACCGGGACAGGGCCTTACGAGCAGTACTTC
TRBD1	TRBV7-2	NA	TRBJ1-3	CASSQGQRNTIYF	TGTGCCAGCAGCCAGGGACAGCGAAACACCATATATTTT
NA	TRBV4-2	NA	TRBJ2-3	CASSQGRGDTQYF	TGTGCCAGCAGCCAAGGGAGGGGAGATACGCAGTATTTT
NA	TRBV10-3	NA	TRBJ2-7	CATQGWEQYF	TGTGCCACCCAGGGGTGGGAGCAGTACTTC
TRBD1	TRBV5-1	NA	TRBJ1-1	CASSTGGWEAFF	TGCGCCAGCAGCACAGGGGGATGGGAAGCTTTCTTT
NA	TRBV7-2	once	TRBJ2-7	CASSLFSTSSREQYF	TGTGCCAGCAGCTTGTTTTCGACATCGTCGCGCGAGCAGTACTTC
NA	TRBV5-1	NA	TRBJ1-2	CASSLNRVNYGYTF	TGCGCCAGCAGCTTGAACCGCGTTAACTATGGCTACACCTTC
TRBD1	TRBV19	NA	TRBJ2-3	CASSIQGERTDTQCF	TGTGCCAGTAGTATACAGGGGGAAAGGACAGATACGCAGTGTTTT
TRBD1	TRBV5-1	NA	TRBJ1-2	CASSFGTGGTYGYTF	TGCGCCAGCAGCTTCGGGACAGGGGGAACCTATGGCTACACCTTC
NA	TRBV27	NA	TRBJ1-2	CASSLRGTSGYTF	TGTGCCAGCAGTTTAAGGGGGACTAGCGGCTACACCTTC
NA	TRBV15	NA	TRBJ2-3	CATSRLGGNTDTQYF	TGTGCCACCAGCAGATTGGGGGGAAACACAGATACGCAGTATTTT
TRBD2	TRBV2	NA	TRBJ2-3	CASARLAGGTDTQYF	TGTGCCAGCGCCAGACTAGCGGGAGGAACAGATACGCAGTATTTT
NA	TRBV5-8	NA	TRBJ1-3	CASSLFSSGNTIYF	TGTGCCAGCAGCTTGTTCAGCTCTGGAAACACCATATATTTT
TRBD1	TRBV7-9	once	TRBJ2-7	CASSQQGAFHEQYF	TGTGCCAGCAGTCAACAGGGGGCTTTCCACGAGCAGTACTTC
TRBD1	TRBV11-1	NA	TRBJ1-1	CASSFGFDRGTEAFF	TGTGCCAGCAGCTTCGGATTCGACAGGGGGACTGAAGCTTTCTTT
TRBD1	TRBV28	NA	TRBJ1-3	CASRVDRVGNTIYF	TGTGCCAGCAGAGTCGACAGGGTTGGAAACACCATATATTTT
NA	TRBV25-1	once	TRBJ2-2	CASTIWGGTGELFF	TGTGCCAGCACCATATGGGGCGGCACCGGGGAGCTGTTTTTT
NA	TRBV9	NA	TRBJ2-1	CASSVRGLPGNEQFF	TGTGCCAGCAGCGTACGAGGATTACCGGGGAATGAGCAGTTCTTC
NA	TRBV28	NA	TRBJ2-5	CASRGLGQDHF	TGTGCCAGCCGGGGGTTAGGACAGGACCACTTC
NA	TRBV7-8	NA	TRBJ2-7	CASSTRDTKQYF	TGTGCCAGCAGCACCCGGGACACCAAGCAGTACTTC
NA	TRBV21-1	NA	TRBJ2-7	CASKRTSDHYEQYF	TGTGCCAGCAAAAGGACTAGCGATCACTACGAGCAGTACTTC
TRBD2	TRBV7-3	few	TRBJ2-2	CASSSLAGGPGELFF	TGTGCCAGCAGCTCGCTAGCGGGGGGGCCCGGGGAGCTGTTTTTT
NA	TRBV5-1	NA	TRBJ2-5	CASSRGSEETQYF	TGCGCCAGCAGCAGGGGGTCGGAAGAGACCCAGTACTTC
TRBD1	TRBV18	NA	TRBJ2-5	CASSRDRGQETQYF	TGTGCCAGCTCACGGGACAGGGGGCAAGAGACCCAGTACTTC
TRBD2	TRBV2	NA	TRBJ2-1	CASSEGWLAGIEQFF	TGTGCCAGCAGTGAAGGGTGGCTAGCGGGGATTGAGCAGTTCTTC
TRBD1	TRBV7-3	NA	TRBJ2-3	CASSPDRGSTDTQYF	TGTGCCAGCAGCCCGGACAGGGGGAGCACAGATACGCAGTATTTT
TRBD1	TRBV27	NA	TRBJ2-2	CASSLSGRGITGELFF	TGTGCCAGCAGTTTATCCGGCAGGGGGATCACCGGGGAGCTGTTTTTT
TRBD1	TRBV18	NA	TRBJ1-4	CASSPPGQLSGEKLFF	TGTGCCAGCTCACCACCGGGACAGCTGAGTGGTGAAAAACTGTTTTTT
TRBD2	TRBV9	NA	TRBJ2-2	CASSVEGRDTIAREGQIAGELFF	TGTGCCAGCAGCGTAGAAGGGAGAGACACGATAGCGCGGGAGGGCCAGATAGCCGGGGAGCTGTTTTTT
TRBD1	TRBV7-8	NA	TRBJ2-2	CASSLGDRVTGELFF	TGTGCCAGCAGCTTAGGGGACAGGGTGACCGGGGAGCTGTTTTTT
NA	TRBV9	NA	TRBJ2-3	CASSTGPSHSTDTQYF	TGTGCCAGCAGCACAGGCCCGAGCCATAGCACAGATACGCAGTATTTT
TRBD2	TRBV7-2	NA	TRBJ2-7	CASSLAGTSGSYEQYF	TGTGCCAGCAGCTTAGCAGGTACTAGCGGGAGCTACGAGCAGTACTTC
TRBD2	TRBV11-3	NA	TRBJ2-2	CASSQRGSNTGELFF	TGTGCCAGCAGCCAGCGGGGCTCGAACACCGGGGAGCTGTTTTTT
TRBD2	TRBV5-6	NA	TRBJ2-3	CASSPLRGGTSTDTQYF	TGTGCCAGCAGCCCCCTTCGCGGGGGAACTAGCACAGATACGCAGTATTTT
TRBD1	TRBV19	NA	TRBJ2-1	CASSQSGQGYNEQFF	TGTGCCAGTAGTCAATCGGGACAGGGGTACAATGAGCAGTTCTTC
TRBD1	TRBV29-1	NA	TRBJ2-2	CSTGQGTDTGELFF	TGCAGCACAGGCCAAGGGACAGACACCGGGGAGCTGTTTTTT
TRBD1	TRBV28	once	TRBJ2-7	CASRASGQGYEQYF	TGTGCCAGCAGGGCTTCGGGACAGGGTTACGAGCAGTACTTC
TRBD1	TRBV7-9	NA	TRBJ1-1	CASSQLRTGRHTEAFF	TGTGCCAGCAGCCAACTCCGGACAGGGAGACACACTGAAGCTTTCTTT
NA	TRBV19	NA	TRBJ1-5	CASSILQGDNQPQHF	TGTGCCAGTAGTATTCTACAGGGTGACAATCAGCCCCAGCATTTT
NA	TRBV5-1	NA	TRBJ2-2	CASSLKDRRNTGELFF	TGCGCCAGCAGCTTGAAGGACAGACGGAACACCGGGGAGCTGTTTTTT
NA	TRBV14	once	TRBJ1-1	CASSSIPGTEAFF	TGTGCCAGCAGCTCTATTCCGGGGACTGAAGCTTTCTTT
NA	TRBV7-2	NA	TRBJ2-3	CASSLRPDTQYF	TGTGCCAGCAGCTTACGTCCAGATACGCAGTATTTT
TRBD1	TRBV5-1	few	TRBJ2-2	CASSSETGGYTGELFF	TGCGCCAGCAGCTCAGAGACAGGGGGTTACACCGGGGAGCTGTTTTTT
NA	TRBV6-1	few	TRBJ1-5	CASSEVGDDQPQHF	TGTGCCAGCAGTGAAGTAGGGGATGATCAGCCCCAGCATTTT
NA	TRBV6-1	once	TRBJ2-7	CASSGLATAYEQYF	TGTGCCAGCAGTGGGCTAGCGACCGCCTACGAGCAGTACTTC
TRBD1	TRBV7-9	NA	TRBJ1-2	CASSRGTGEDYGYTF	TGTGCCAGCAGCCGAGGGACAGGGGAAGACTATGGCTACACCTTC
NA	TRBV14	NA	TRBJ2-7	CASSQDLSEQYF	TGTGCCAGCAGCCAAGACCTTTCCGAGCAGTACTTC
NA	TRBV18	NA	TRBJ2-7	CASSQGAYEQYF	TGTGCCAGCTCACAGGGGGCCTACGAGCAGTACTTC
TRBD1	TRBV6-5	NA	TRBJ1-1	CASSRDREAFF	TGTGCCAGCAGCAGGGACAGAGAAGCTTTCTTT
NA	TRBV4-3	NA	TRBJ1-1	CASSQDSETEAFF	TGCGCCAGCAGCCAAGATTCGGAGACTGAAGCTTTCTTT
TRBD1	TRBV5-4	NA	TRBJ2-7	CASSAGQGAYEQYF	TGTGCCAGCAGCGCGGGACAGGGGGCTTACGAGCAGTACTTC
NA	TRBV5-6	NA	TRBJ2-1	CASSLGTGEQFF	TGTGCCAGCAGCTTGGGTACAGGTGAGCAGTTCTTC
TRBD1	TRBV15	NA	TRBJ2-7	CATSREGQGIYEQYF	TGTGCCACCAGCAGAGAGGGACAGGGGATTTACGAGCAGTACTTC